Listed below are T cell receptor beta chains from one sample, sequenced in a study of blood T cell repertoires in COVID-19. Profiling relied on immunoSEQ multiplex PCR, and the TCRdb table lists in-frame clones only, not all of them. Altogether tens of thousands of clones are present, roughly four fifths being singletons, with the ten largest covering less than 11%. The source material was peripheral blood. These receptors were taken from a man between 60 and 75 years old with acute or convalescent COVID-19. Each CDR3 is given with its conserved first and last residue. Clone size is stated in some rows and not others, as once, few, many or a class when expanded.

J gene	V gene	clone size	CDR3 protein
TRBJ2-5	TRBV14	-	CASSPDSAKTQYF
TRBJ1-6	TRBV6-5	-	CASSYSRSSYNSPLHF
TRBJ1-1	TRBV5-4	-	CASSSAGGVRGEAFF
TRBJ1-1	TRBV12-3/TRBV12-4	-	CASTVGETGRAFF
TRBJ1-2	TRBV12-3/TRBV12-4	-	CASLGNYGYTF
TRBJ2-7	TRBV19	few	CASSINSLTYEQYF
TRBJ1-1	TRBV7-7	-	CAIRAEAFF
TRBJ1-2	TRBV13	-	CASSIQGAGGYTF
TRBJ2-7	TRBV12-3/TRBV12-4	-	CASSSAAVHEQYF
TRBJ1-2	TRBV6-4	-	CATHTGTGQGLDEGYTF
TRBJ2-1	TRBV5-5	few	CASRKGLAGGQNEQFF
TRBJ2-4	TRBV5-6	-	CASSDDRGGNIQYF
TRBJ1-4	TRBV6-2/TRBV6-3	-	CASSYRQGTAGEKLFF
TRBJ2-1	TRBV5-1	once	CASSLLEAGSPGYEQFF
TRBJ1-2	TRBV7-2	once	CASSQKGGYGYTF
TRBJ2-2	TRBV10-1	-	CASKLNSNTGELFF
TRBJ1-4	TRBV7-8	-	CASRRQGNNEKLFF
TRBJ1-1	TRBV7-9	-	CASSFTTGGNTEAFF
TRBJ1-5	TRBV6-5	-	CASSYSGGKDQPQHF
TRBJ1-4	TRBV7-9	once	CASSFSGDRNEKLFF
TRBJ2-2	TRBV5-1	few	CASAYRVPDTGELFF
TRBJ1-5	TRBV4-1	-	CASSQGWTGVQPQHF
TRBJ1-3	TRBV19	-	CASLRRGGTGNTIYF
TRBJ1-5	TRBV19	-	CATRGTGSSNQPQHF
TRBJ1-1	TRBV6-5	-	CASSNRGYRNTEAFF
TRBJ2-1	TRBV15	-	CATSPTSRGYNEQFF